This TCR beta chain was sequenced for a study of monozygotic twins with inflammatory bowel disease (dated by TCRdb to about 2019). At the level of the whole study: In total, 28 monozygotic twin pairs made up the full study: 19 Danish pairs, all IBD-discordant, plus nine German pairs, of which four were IBD-concordant and five were IBD-discordant. Within discordant pairs, disease-associated traits were sought mainly by comparing IBD patients with their genetically identical healthy co-twins. Each individual had, on average, about 151 000 unique TCRalpha sequences and 181 000 unique TCRbeta sequences available for analysis.

Libraries were built with 5' RACE. The input for every TCR library was around 3,600 ng of total RNA. cDNA was synthesized with SMARTScribe reverse transcriptase in eight separate reactions per sample. During cDNA synthesis, template switching introduced unique molecular identifiers that contained a 6-nucleotide sample barcode. TCRalpha and TCRbeta cDNA was amplified in two nested PCRs of roughly 17 and 9 cycles, and bead purification was carried out after each PCR. Before amplification, the cDNA was treated with uracil DNA-glycosylase and purified using the QIAquick PCR purification kit. The second PCR added Illumina TruSeq-compatible adapters along with sample-specific barcodes. Library quality and concentration were checked on TapeStation and Qubit, and libraries were pooled at 5 ng each. The pooled libraries were sequenced with 2 x 100 bp reads and custom sequencing primers on an Illumina HiSeq2500 single-index Rapid Run. Per the original workflow: MiGEC version 1.2.6 was used for UMI-based consensus assembly to correct PCR and sequencing errors. MiXCR version 2.1.1 handled V(D)J alignment, clonotype assembly and CDR3 extraction. To normalise gene usage, clonotype sharing and MAIT/NKT TCR abundance, the top 1000, 10 000 and 20 000 clonotypes in each sample were analysed. Diversity was computed as the inverse Simpson index with the vegan R package after downsampling to 27 000 UMIs. Paired Mann-Whitney U tests were applied to discordant twin pairs, with Benjamini-Hochberg correction for multiple testing. With the reads reprocessed by TCRdb, a single entry stands for each CDR3 protein sequence and no DNA is reported. What appears here as the V and J calls and clone size reflects TCRdb's work, not the paper's. The sample table on file contains about 160,000 distinct CDR3 sequences. Roughly 2.3% of the sample is in the top ten clones.

About this clonotype: There is no known antigen for this receptor.

Including cysteine and phenylalanine, the CDR3 has 16 amino acids. No DNA sequence is on record. CDR1 ENHRY and CDR2 SYGVKD are derived from the germline V gene. The study at large found these results: Measured by the inverse Simpson index, TCRbeta repertoire diversity was lower in IBD patients than in their healthy co-twins. Background noise and inter-individual variability may have been introduced into the repertoires by the differing immunosuppressive treatments among patients. The results gave no support for a single strong signal or clonotype linked to IBD. Different T cell subtypes could not be distinguished in the analysis. Concordant and discordant twins showed no difference in repertoire similarity, possibly because of limited statistical power. Compared with healthy twins, IBD patients shared fewer clonotypes with other individuals, and the difference was most pronounced in patients with signs of disease activity.

From each donor, an approximately 2.3 ml peripheral blood sample was collected into PAXgene tubes and kept at -80 degrees C. Total RNA was isolated from whole blood with the PAXgene blood miRNA kit on an automated QIAcube, without T cell sorting. Peripheral blood from monozygotic twin pairs, either concordant or discordant for inflammatory bowel disease, underwent deep TCRalpha and TCRbeta repertoire profiling that used unique molecular barcoding. For every twin pair, smoking habits were documented, and each individual was categorised as a current, former or never smoker. This clonotype originated in a human donor with ulcerative colitis or Crohn's disease, or a healthy co-twin of an affected twin (not recorded which). The specimen was blood. Rearrangement joined TRBV10-3 to TRBJ2-1. The CDR3 amino acid sequence is: CAISDGGGGSYNEQFF.